The rows below give T cell receptor beta chains drawn from one sample of a study of beta chain features in type 1 diabetes. Sequenced by immunoSEQ multiplex PCR; TCRdb stores in-frame clones only, minus some. This sample has about 900,000 clones, with roughly a sixth found just once. Sequences were obtained from naive CD4+ T cells from blood. These receptors were taken from a woman under 30 in good health. Both conserved end residues are part of each CDR3. Each record gives: clone size, V gene, J gene, D gene, CDR3 DNA, CDR3 protein. A D gene is named only where the DNA matches it firmly. Where a row states a size, it is once, few, many or the class of an expanded clone; other rows omit it.

few,TRBV28,TRBJ2-1,TRBD2,TGTGCCAGCAGTGCCACCCTGGGACTAGCGGGAGCCTCCTACAATGAGCAGTTCTTC,CASSATLGLAGASYNEQFF
.,TRBV5-1,TRBJ2-3,TRBD1,TGCGCCAGCAGCCAAGGGACAGTGAGCACAGATACGCAGTATTTT,CASSQGTVSTDTQYF
.,TRBV7-3,TRBJ2-1,TRBD2,TGTGCCAGCAGCTTATTTGCGGGAGTGAGCTCCTACAATGAGCAGTTCTTC,CASSLFAGVSSYNEQFF
few,TRBV13,TRBJ2-3,TRBD2,TGTGCCAGCAGCTTTAGAGCGGGAGTCACAGATACGCAGTATTTT,CASSFRAGVTDTQYF
few,TRBV29-1,TRBJ2-1,.,TGCAACTTGGGGTCAAGCTCCTACAATGAGCAGTTCTTC,CNLGSSSYNEQFF
.,TRBV6-6,TRBJ2-3,.,TGTGCCAGCAGTTACTCCCAGGGCCATACGCAGTATTTT,CASSYSQGHTQYF
few,TRBV11-2,TRBJ2-4,.,TGTGCCAGCAGCCTTTATACGGCAAACATTCAGTACTTC,CASSLYTANIQYF
few,TRBV4-2,TRBJ2-5,.,TGTGCCAGCAGCTTATCCGGGACTGGGAAACAAGAGACCCAGTACTTC,CASSLSGTGKQETQYF
few,TRBV7-2,TRBJ2-5,TRBD1,TGTGCCAGCAGCTTCACAGGGGGCAGAGAAGAGACCCAGTACTTC,CASSFTGGREETQYF
.,TRBV18,TRBJ2-1,.,TGTGCCAGCTCACCTGCTCGGAATAGGGATGAGCAGTTCTTC,CASSPARNRDEQFF
.,TRBV18,TRBJ2-2,TRBD2,TGTGCCAGCTCACCCATGACTAGCGGTCCTAACACCGGGGAGCTGTTTTTT,CASSPMTSGPNTGELFF
few,TRBV28,TRBJ1-4,.,TGTGCCAGCAGTTTGTCACAGGGACTCGGAAAACTGTTTTTT,CASSLSQGLGKLFF
few,TRBV6-6,TRBJ1-4,TRBD1,TGTGCCAGCAGTAGACAGGGGCCCCCTAATGAAAAACTGTTTTTT,CASSRQGPPNEKLFF
.,TRBV5-1,TRBJ2-1,TRBD2,TGCGCCAGCAGCTTGGGGCCTAGCGGGAGTTTATCGAATGAGCAGTTCTTC,CASSLGPSGSLSNEQFF
few,TRBV4-3,TRBJ2-7,TRBD2,TGCGCCAGCAGCCAGGCATCGGGACTAGCGGAGACCTACGAGCAGTACTTC,CASSQASGLAETYEQYF
few,TRBV7-9,TRBJ2-3,.,TGTGCCAGCAGCTTAGATTATACGCAGTATTTT,CASSLDYTQYF
few,TRBV4-1,TRBJ2-1,TRBD2,TGCGCCAGCAGCCAAGTATTTGCGGGAGGGGTCAATGAGCAGTTCTTC,CASSQVFAGGVNEQFF
.,TRBV20-1,TRBJ2-5,.,TGCAGTGCTAGTGGACAAGAGACCCAGTACTTC,CSASGQETQYF
few,TRBV29-1,TRBJ2-3,.,TGCAGCGTTGTTCGGAATACGCAGTATTTT,CSVVRNTQYF
.,TRBV7-2,TRBJ2-7,TRBD2,TGTGCCAGCAGCCGTTTTATAGCGGGAGGTTACGAGCAGTACTTC,CASSRFIAGGYEQYF
few,TRBV19,TRBJ1-5,TRBD1,TGTGCCAGTAGATACGGACAGGCCGGCAATCAGCCCCAGCATTTT,CASRYGQAGNQPQHF
.,TRBV5-4,TRBJ1-1,.,TGTGCCGGGTCCCTGACAGGGAACACTGAAGCTTTCTTT,CAGSLTGNTEAFF
.,TRBV19,TRBJ2-6,.,TGTGCCAGTATGGAGTATTCCTCCTCTGGGGCCAACGTCCTGACTTTC,CASMEYSSSGANVLTF
.,TRBV7-2,TRBJ2-3,.,TGTGCCAGCAGCCGGGGGACAGCCTCTACAGATACGCAGTATTTT,CASSRGTASTDTQYF
.,TRBV19,TRBJ2-7,.,TGTGCCAGTAGTAGCCGGGGGAGCTCCTACGAGCAGTACTTC,CASSSRGSSYEQYF
few,TRBV6-6,TRBJ2-3,TRBD2,TGTGCCAGCAGTCATAGCGGGAGAGGCACAGATACGCAGTATTTT,CASSHSGRGTDTQYF
.,TRBV10-3,TRBJ1-5,.,TGTGCCATCAGTGAGTCGAACCCGGGGATCAATCAGCCCCAGCATTTT,CAISESNPGINQPQHF
few,TRBV6-6,TRBJ1-5,TRBD1,TGTGCCAGCCTTTCGGGGGACAGGGGGATGAATCAGCCCCAGCATTTT,CASLSGDRGMNQPQHF
.,TRBV7-9,TRBJ2-5,.,TGTGCCAGCAGCAGGGGCGCAGGGGCCTACCAGGAGACCCAGTACTTC,CASSRGAGAYQETQYF
.,TRBV9,TRBJ2-3,TRBD2,TGTGCCAGCAGGAGCTGGGGGGGGAGCACAGATACGCAGTATTTT,CASRSWGGSTDTQYF
few,TRBV14,TRBJ2-1,TRBD1,TGTGCCAGCAGCCGACCGAATCCGGGACAGTACAATGAGCAGTTCTTC,CASSRPNPGQYNEQFF
.,TRBV6-1,TRBJ2-1,.,TGTGCCAGCAGTGAAAGGCGGGACGAGCAGTTCTTC,CASSERRDEQFF
few,TRBV7-8,TRBJ1-5,TRBD1,TGTGCCAGCAGCTTAGCCAAGACAGGGGGTGGGAATCAGCCCCAGCATTTT,CASSLAKTGGGNQPQHF
.,TRBV10-2,TRBJ2-5,.,TGCGCCAGCAGTGAAATTCGGCAAGAGACCCAGTACTTC,CASSEIRQETQYF
.,TRBV5-4,TRBJ2-7,.,TGTGCCAGCAGCTTCGGGTTGACAGGGCAGTACTTC,CASSFGLTGQYF
.,TRBV4-3,TRBJ2-2,.,TGCGCCAGCAGCCTCTCCGTGGCACTAGATATTCCCGGGGAGCTGTTTTTT,CASSLSVALDIPGELFF
few,TRBV9,TRBJ2-1,.,TGTGCCAGCAGCGAAGGAGTATACAATGAGCAGTTCTTC,CASSEGVYNEQFF
.,TRBV21-1,TRBJ1-4,.,TGTGCCAGCAGCAAAGCCTACGATCCGGGCGAAAAACTGTTTTTT,CASSKAYDPGEKLFF
few,TRBV28,TRBJ1-1,.,TGTGCCAGCAGTTTCTCGTCCGGGAGCCCCAACACTGAAGCTTTCTTT,CASSFSSGSPNTEAFF
few,TRBV7-2,TRBJ2-5,.,TGTGCCAGCAGCTTCTCTAGCGAGGAGACCCAGTACTTC,CASSFSSEETQYF
few,TRBV5-4,TRBJ2-3,TRBD1,TGTGCCAGCAGCTCCGGGACAGGGTATAGCACAGATACGCAGTATTTT,CASSSGTGYSTDTQYF
.,TRBV9,TRBJ2-5,.,TGTGCCAGCAGCGTAGGAAGGTTTCAAGGAGGAGCTGGAGAGACCCAGTACTTC,CASSVGRFQGGAGETQYF
few,TRBV11-2,TRBJ2-7,TRBD1,TGTGCCAGCGGTCGCCCTGGGACAGGGTGGGTCGAGCAGTACTTC,CASGRPGTGWVEQYF
few,TRBV7-7,TRBJ2-2,TRBD2,TGTGCTAGCAGCTTAGCGGCTATTGCTAGCGGGGGATCTTACACCGGGGAGCTGTTTTTT,CASSLAAIASGGSYTGELFF
.,TRBV19,TRBJ2-1,TRBD2,TGTGCCAGTAGTAGGGGACTAGCTAGGATGTCATGGGACAATGAGCAGTTCTTC,CASSRGLARMSWDNEQFF
few,TRBV18,TRBJ2-1,.,TGTGCCAGCTCCCCTGACGGGGGCAGCTCCTACAATGAGCAGTTCTTC,CASSPDGGSSYNEQFF
.,TRBV18,TRBJ1-1,.,TGTGCCAGCTCACTGAAGGTCGGGGGGGAGTTGAACACTGAAGCTTTCTTT,CASSLKVGGELNTEAFF
.,TRBV6-1,TRBJ1-4,TRBD1,TGTGCCAGCAGTGTACAGGGGGCGACTAATGAAAAACTGTTTTTT,CASSVQGATNEKLFF
.,TRBV6-5,TRBJ2-4,.,TGTGCCAGCAGTGATTATGGCAGGGTGAACATTCAGTACTTC,CASSDYGRVNIQYF